This T cell receptor beta chain was obtained from a study of blood T cell repertoires in COVID-19. Study as a whole: COVID-19 samples collected from the United States, Italy and Spain covered acute and convalescent phases.

The CDR3 totals 12 residues. CDR1 MGHRA and CDR2 YSYEKL come from the germline V gene. V shed 0 bases and J shed 8 bases, with 7 bases lying between them. Participants were aged about 18 to 89 years from approximately 25 US areas. Participants reported their clinical history, and cohort assignment relied on those reports. Recovered Cohort 3 donors showed two negative PCRs, clearance, or symptom resolution. This clone was detected once. Clones were sequenced by immunoSEQ multiplex PCR, and TCRdb holds only the in-frame ones, with some missing. The sample carries about 330,000 clones, about 90% recorded once.

This receptor was taken from a woman under 40 who had recovered from COVID-19. The material sequenced was PBMCs or T cells enriched from blood (not recorded which). This chain joins TRBV4-1 and TRBJ1-1; D gene ambiguous. CDR3 sequence reads: CASSQERGEAFF. The DNA for the CDR3 is TGCGCCAGCAGCCAAGAGAGAGGCGAAGCTTTCTTT.